This is a list of T cell receptor beta chains from one sample in a study of blood T cell repertoires in COVID-19. Libraries were prepared by immunoSEQ multiplex PCR; TCRdb keeps only in-frame clonotypes and omits some of them. The sample shows about 210,000 clones, about nine tenths of them seen only once. Sequenced sample: peripheral blood. The receptors stem from a middle-aged man with acute or convalescent COVID-19. The CDR3 runs from the conserved cysteine through the conserved F or W. The D gene is left open where the match is weak. The listing skips clone size in some rows; elsewhere it reads once, few, many or a size class.

>few|TRBJ2-7|TRBV13|NA
TGTGCCAGCAGCACCAGGGGCTACGAGCAGTACTTC
CASSTRGYEQYF
>NA|TRBJ2-3|TRBV4-1|NA
TGCGCCAGCAGCCAAGTGGGCCTACAGGCAGGGACGCAGTATTTT
CASSQVGLQAGTQYF
>NA|TRBJ2-7|TRBV3-1/TRBV3-2|NA
TGTGCCAGCAGCCAAGATATGAGTCCAATCGGGTCCTACGAGCAGTACTTC
CASSQDMSPIGSYEQYF
>once|TRBJ2-1|TRBV4-1|NA
TGCGCCAGCAGCCAAGACTGGGCGGGTGAGCAGTTCTTC
CASSQDWAGEQFF
>NA|TRBJ2-1|TRBV19|TRBD1
TGTGCCAGTAGTGCAGGGGGATACAATGCGCAGTTCTTC
CASSAGGYNAQFF
>NA|TRBJ1-2|TRBV30|TRBD1
TGTGCCTGGATCCGGACAGGGTCCTCTTTGTATGGCTACACCTTC
CAWIRTGSSLYGYTF
>NA|TRBJ2-7|TRBV6-5|NA
TGTGCCAGCAGTACCCCCAGACAGATCTACGAGCAGTACTTC
CASSTPRQIYEQYF
>few|TRBJ2-7|TRBV27|TRBD2
TGTGCCAGCAGCGGTGGGAGGGCATACGAGCAGTACTTC
CASSGGRAYEQYF
>few|TRBJ1-5|TRBV19|TRBD1
TGTGCCAGTAGTATGCAGGGGGCGGTTGGCAATCAGCCCCAGCATTTT
CASSMQGAVGNQPQHF
>NA|TRBJ2-7|TRBV5-1|NA
TGCGCCAGCAGCTTCGGGGGTAGGAGCTCCTACGAGCAGTACTTC
CASSFGGRSSYEQYF
>NA|TRBJ2-3|TRBV5-5|NA
TGTGCCAGCAGCCTCAACCAGCCACAGGGACATACGCAGTATTTT
CASSLNQPQGHTQYF
>NA|TRBJ1-6|TRBV5-1|NA
TGCGCCAGCAGCTTGGCGGAGAATTCACCCCTCCACTTT
CASSLAENSPLHF
>NA|TRBJ2-1|TRBV28|TRBD2
TGTGCCAGCAGTGTAACTAGCGGGGGCTTTAGGGAGCAGTTCTTC
CASSVTSGGFREQFF
>few|TRBJ2-1|TRBV4-1|NA
TGCGCCAGCAGCCAGCCCGGGACACTTTACAATGAGCAGTTCTTC
CASSQPGTLYNEQFF
>once|TRBJ2-6|TRBV30|NA
TGTGCCTGGAGTGTCGGGGGCTCTGGGGCCAACGTCCTGACTTTC
CAWSVGGSGANVLTF
>NA|TRBJ1-6|TRBV27|TRBD1
TGTGCCAGCAGGCAGGGGGTGCCAAATTCACCCCTCCACTTT
CASRQGVPNSPLHF
>once|TRBJ2-3|TRBV28|NA
TGTGCCAGCATCCCGGGACTCCTAACAGATACGCAGTATTTT
CASIPGLLTDTQYF
>NA|TRBJ2-7|TRBV27|TRBD2
TGTGCCAGCAGTTTAGGGACTAGCGGGAGTATCTACGAGCAGTACTTC
CASSLGTSGSIYEQYF
>NA|TRBJ1-2|TRBV28|NA
TGTGCCAGCAGTCCCACAGGGAAGACCTATGGCTACACCTTC
CASSPTGKTYGYTF
>NA|TRBJ2-6|TRBV27|NA
TGTGCCAGCAGTTTATCGCGGGACAGTCTAACCTCTGGGGCCAACGTCCTGACTTTC
CASSLSRDSLTSGANVLTF
>NA|TRBJ2-5|TRBV19|NA
TGTGCCAGCACGGTGGGGGGGGCCGAAGAGACCCAGTACTTC
CASTVGGAEETQYF
>NA|TRBJ2-7|TRBV3-1/TRBV3-2|TRBD2
TGTGCCAGCAGCCAAGTGGATAGCGGGAGTTCTGCGCAGTACTTC
CASSQVDSGSSAQYF
>once|TRBJ2-1|TRBV7-2|NA
TGTGCCAGCAGCTTAGCAGGGAGCTCCTACAATGAGCAGTTCTTC
CASSLAGSSYNEQFF
>NA|TRBJ1-6|TRBV9|NA
TGTGCCAGCAGCGTAGGGCAACAGGGAAGAAATTCACCCCTCCACTTT
CASSVGQQGRNSPLHF
>NA|TRBJ2-7|TRBV27|NA
TGTGCCAGGCAGGGGACAATCTACGAGCAGTACTTC
CARQGTIYEQYF
>NA|TRBJ2-6|TRBV6-4|NA
TGTGCCAGCAGTGCTGGGGCGCTCAACTCTGGGGCCAACGTCCTGACTTTC
CASSAGALNSGANVLTF
>NA|TRBJ2-5|TRBV5-1|NA
TGCGCCAGCAGCTTGGCCTCAGGGTTCCAAGAGACCCAGTACTTC
CASSLASGFQETQYF
>few|TRBJ2-3|TRBV5-4|NA
TGTGCCAGCAGCGGGGGGGGGCGGACCGAAACAGATACGCAGTATTTT
CASSGGGRTETDTQYF
>once|TRBJ1-6|TRBV5-1|NA
TGCGCCAGCAGCCCGGGACTGACAAATTCACCCCTCCACTTT
CASSPGLTNSPLHF
>once|TRBJ1-3|TRBV28|NA
TGTGCCAGCAGAACAGGGAGCTCTGGAAACACCATATATTTT
CASRTGSSGNTIYF
>NA|TRBJ2-1|TRBV19|TRBD1
TGTGCCAGTAGTATAGGGACAGGGATGGATGAGCAGTTCTTC
CASSIGTGMDEQFF
>NA|TRBJ1-6|TRBV6-6|NA
TGTGCCAGCAGTTATGCGGGTTCACCCCTCCACTTT
CASSYAGSPLHF
>NA|TRBJ1-1|TRBV14|NA
TGTGCCAGCAGCCAAGTTTTAGACACTGAAGCTTTCTTT
CASSQVLDTEAFF
>once|TRBJ1-2|TRBV7-9|NA
TGTGCCAGCAGCTTAGTTTCGGATTCGGGTGGCTACACCTTC
CASSLVSDSGGYTF
>NA|TRBJ2-7|TRBV25-1|TRBD1
TGTGCCAGCAGTGAAGGGACAGGGACCTACGAGCAGTACTTC
CASSEGTGTYEQYF
>NA|TRBJ1-6|TRBV5-1|TRBD1
TGCGCCAGCAGCCCTGGACAGGTTACGGGGAATTCACCCCTCCACTTT
CASSPGQVTGNSPLHF
>few|TRBJ2-7|TRBV6-5|TRBD1
TGTGCCAGCAGTTCCTACAGGGGGACCTACGAGCAGTACTTC
CASSSYRGTYEQYF
>once|TRBJ2-3|TRBV4-3|NA
TGCGCCAGCAGCCAAGAGCGGTACACAGATACGCAGTATTTT
CASSQERYTDTQYF
>few|TRBJ2-7|TRBV4-1|NA
TGCGCCAGCAGAGAAAGGGGGAGCTACGAGCAGTACTTC
CASRERGSYEQYF
>NA|TRBJ2-3|TRBV9|TRBD2
TGTGCCAGCAGCGTAGGGCGGGGGGTAAACCTTTTATCAGATACGCAGTATTTT
CASSVGRGVNLLSDTQYF
>NA|TRBJ2-2|TRBV9|TRBD1
TGTGCCAGCAGCGTAGGGACAGGGGTCGCCGGGGAGCTGTTTTTT
CASSVGTGVAGELFF
>NA|TRBJ2-7|TRBV15|NA
TGTGCCACCAGACGGTCACAGGGATCCTACGAGCAGTACTTC
CATRRSQGSYEQYF
>NA|TRBJ2-2|TRBV9|TRBD2
TGTGCCAGCAGCGACCGACTAGCGGACAACACCGGGGAGCTGTTTTTT
CASSDRLADNTGELFF
>NA|TRBJ2-7|TRBV5-6|TRBD2
TGTGCCAGCAGTCCAGCTTTGGGAGCGGGGGGTAACTCCTACGAGCAGTACTTC
CASSPALGAGGNSYEQYF
>once|TRBJ2-5|TRBV19|NA
TGTGCCAGTAGTATAGATGGAGGTCCCCAAGAGACCCAGTACTTC
CASSIDGGPQETQYF
>NA|TRBJ1-1|TRBV5-1|NA
TGCGCCAGCAGCTTGGACTCCGGGCGGAGGACTGAAGCTTTCTTT
CASSLDSGRRTEAFF
>NA|TRBJ2-1|TRBV28|NA
TGTGCCAGCAGGAAGACGGGAGACTACAATGAGCAGTTCTTC
CASRKTGDYNEQFF
>once|TRBJ2-7|TRBV11-2|TRBD1
TGTGCCAGCAGCTTAGATCCCGGGACAGGGGCGCAGTACTTC
CASSLDPGTGAQYF
>NA|TRBJ1-6|TRBV19|TRBD1
TGTGCCAGTAGTACTTGGACAGGGAGAAATTCACCCCTCCACTTT
CASSTWTGRNSPLHF